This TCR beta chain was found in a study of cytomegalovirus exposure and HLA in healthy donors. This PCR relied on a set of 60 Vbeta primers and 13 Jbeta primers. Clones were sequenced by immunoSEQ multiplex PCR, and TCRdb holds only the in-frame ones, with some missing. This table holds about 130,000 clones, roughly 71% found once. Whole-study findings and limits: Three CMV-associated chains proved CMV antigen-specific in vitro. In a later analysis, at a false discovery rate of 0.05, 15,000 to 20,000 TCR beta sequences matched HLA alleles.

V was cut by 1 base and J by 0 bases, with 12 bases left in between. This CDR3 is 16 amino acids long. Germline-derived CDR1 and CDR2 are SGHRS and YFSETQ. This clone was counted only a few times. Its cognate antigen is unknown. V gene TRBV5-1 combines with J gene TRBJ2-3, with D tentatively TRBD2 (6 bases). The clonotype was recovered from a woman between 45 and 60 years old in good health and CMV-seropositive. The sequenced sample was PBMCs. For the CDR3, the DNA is TGCGCCAGCAGCTTGATCGGGAGTACTAGCACAGATACGCAGTATTTT. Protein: CASSLIGSTSTDTQYF. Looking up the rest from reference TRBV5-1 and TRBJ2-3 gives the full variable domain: KAGVTQTPRYLIKTRGQQVTLSCSPISGHRSVSWYQQTPGQGLQFLFEYFSETQRNKGNFPGRFSGRQFSNSRSEMNVSTLELGDSALYLCASSLIGSTSTDTQYFGPGTRLTVL.